The sequence of this T cell receptor beta chain was determined in a study of shared clonotypes between healthy human individuals. Overall study findings and caveats: When naive CD4 clonotypes were compared across a handful of donors, 4% to 6.5% were shared.

Profiling relied on immunoSEQ multiplex PCR, and the TCRdb table lists in-frame clones only, not all of them. Here the sample spans 1 million to 1.3 million clones, around 78% being singletons. Germline V gene sequence: CDR1 SNHLY, CDR2 FYNNEI. The CDR3 loop spans 15 amino acids. V lost 2 bases and J 0 bases, leaving 8 bases between the germline ends. As concerns this clone: The antigen remains undetermined.

The chain links TRBV2 to TRBJ2-1; perhaps TRBD1 as D (6 bases). The sequenced material came from memory CD4+ T cells from PBMCs. This sample's subset: CD45RA-negative fraction. This receptor was obtained from a man aged 18 to 29 in good health. Some clones in this sample may be carry-over from other donors' samples. In nucleotides, the CDR3 is TGTGCCAGCAGTGAAAGAGGGGGCTCCTACAATGAGCAGTTCTTC. This translates into CASSERGGSYNEQFF.